This is a list of T cell receptor beta chains from one sample in a study of blood T cell repertoires in COVID-19. Produced via immunoSEQ multiplex PCR; TCRdb's table is partial and in-frame only. The table shows 400,000 or so clones, with roughly 90% occurring only once. The sample comprised PBMCs or T cells enriched from blood (not recorded which). Receptor source: a woman in her thirties or forties with acute COVID-19. The CDR3 runs from the conserved cysteine through the conserved F or W. D genes are given only for firm matches. Only part of the rows carry a size: once, few, many, or a class if the clone is expanded.

V gene,clone size,J gene,D gene,CDR3 protein,CDR3 DNA
TRBV30,once,TRBJ1-3,-,CAWSAGPGNTIYF,TGTGCCTGGAGTGCAGGCCCTGGAAACACCATATATTTT
TRBV3-1/TRBV3-2,-,TRBJ1-6,TRBD1,CASSQGSGTARKPLHF,TGTGCCAGCAGCCAAGGTAGTGGGACAGCTCGTAAACCCCTCCACTTT
TRBV14,-,TRBJ2-7,TRBD2,CASSQGRGTSYEQYF,TGTGCCAGCAGCCAAGGGCGGGGGACCTCCTACGAGCAGTACTTC
TRBV13,few,TRBJ1-1,TRBD1,CASSLPDRESPEAFF,TGTGCCAGCAGCTTACCGGACAGGGAGTCCCCTGAAGCTTTCTTT
TRBV13,-,TRBJ2-7,-,CASSLAMASGNYEQYF,TGTGCCAGCAGCTTAGCTATGGCCAGCGGAAACTACGAGCAGTACTTC
TRBV12-3/TRBV12-4,-,TRBJ1-2,-,CASSSQGNYGYTF,TGTGCCAGCAGTTCGCAGGGGAACTATGGCTACACCTTC
TRBV4-1,-,TRBJ1-4,TRBD1,CASSGGDRASGVAVHEKLFF,TGCGCCAGCAGCGGTGGGGACAGGGCTAGCGGCGTAGCGGTCCATGAAAAACTGTTTTTT
TRBV30,-,TRBJ1-1,-,CAWKQGRTEAFF,TGTGCCTGGAAACAGGGCCGCACTGAAGCTTTCTTT
TRBV6-5,-,TRBJ1-5,-,CASIQTGPSGPQHF,TGTGCCAGCATACAGACAGGCCCTAGTGGGCCCCAGCATTTT
TRBV11-2,-,TRBJ2-7,TRBD1,CASSPGGNEQYF,TGTGCCAGCAGCCCAGGGGGTAACGAGCAGTACTTC
TRBV2,-,TRBJ1-1,-,CASIDGGRVTEAFF,TGTGCCAGCATCGACGGGGGGCGCGTTACTGAAGCTTTCTTT
TRBV6-1,few,TRBJ2-7,-,CASSEKYQGEQYF,TGTGCCAGCAGTGAAAAATACCAGGGCGAGCAGTACTTC
TRBV19,-,TRBJ2-3,TRBD1,CASWTGSITDTQYF,TGTGCCAGCTGGACAGGGAGTATCACAGATACGCAGTATTTT
TRBV5-6,-,TRBJ2-7,TRBD1,CASSSADRGHEQYF,TGTGCCAGCAGTTCGGCGGACAGGGGCCACGAGCAGTACTTC
TRBV10-1,-,TRBJ2-7,-,CASQKVGEYEQYF,TGCGCCAGCCAAAAGGTCGGGGAATACGAGCAGTACTTC
TRBV4-1,-,TRBJ1-5,TRBD1,CASSQGGQGPRRQPQHF,TGCGCCAGCAGCCAAGGCGGACAGGGCCCTCGGCGTCAGCCCCAGCATTTT
TRBV18,-,TRBJ2-5,-,CASSPWQQETQYF,TGTGCCAGCTCACCCTGGCAACAAGAGACCCAGTACTTC
TRBV10-3,-,TRBJ2-7,TRBD2,CAISESGGLYEQYF,TGTGCCATCAGTGAAAGCGGGGGGCTCTACGAGCAGTACTTC
TRBV9,-,TRBJ1-1,-,CASSSDVGATRDTEAFF,TGTGCCAGCAGCTCGGACGTAGGGGCAACAAGGGACACTGAAGCTTTCTTT
TRBV6-5,-,TRBJ1-5,-,CASSNDRYQPQHF,TGTGCCAGCAGTAACGACAGATATCAGCCCCAGCATTTT
TRBV21-1,-,TRBJ1-6,-,CASSRAIGRGSYNSPLHF,TGTGCCAGCAGCCGAGCTATTGGCAGGGGGTCCTATAATTCACCCCTCCACTTT
TRBV5-1,-,TRBJ2-5,TRBD2,CASSSQAAGEETQYF,TGCGCCAGCAGCTCGCAAGCAGCGGGGGAAGAGACCCAGTACTTC
TRBV19,-,TRBJ1-3,-,CASSIRFRNTIYF,TGTGCCAGTAGTATCCGCTTCAGGAACACCATATATTTT
TRBV29-1,-,TRBJ1-4,-,CSVELNEKLFF,TGCAGCGTTGAACTAAATGAAAAACTGTTTTTT
TRBV6-1,-,TRBJ1-1,TRBD1,CASSEGTGLTEAFF,TGTGCCAGCAGTGAGGGGACAGGGTTGACTGAAGCTTTCTTT
TRBV15,-,TRBJ1-1,TRBD1,CATSIDRGREAEAFF,TGTGCCACCAGCATAGACAGGGGGCGCGAGGCTGAAGCTTTCTTT
TRBV25-1,-,TRBJ1-5,TRBD1,CASSEQGDQPQHF,TGTGCCAGCAGTGAACAGGGGGATCAGCCCCAGCATTTT
TRBV7-6,-,TRBJ2-1,TRBD2,CASSRERRAGTPGNEQFF,TGTGCCAGCAGCCGAGAGAGGAGAGCGGGGACCCCGGGCAATGAGCAGTTCTTC
TRBV11-3,-,TRBJ2-1,TRBD2,CASSPGGASYNEQFF,TGTGCCAGCAGCCCCGGGGGGGCCTCCTACAATGAGCAGTTCTTC
TRBV11-2,-,TRBJ1-4,-,CASSSGGPGEKLFF,TGTGCCAGCAGCTCCGGGGGTCCGGGGGAAAAACTGTTTTTT
TRBV5-4,-,TRBJ2-1,TRBD1,CASSPRTGMDNEQFF,TGTGCCAGCAGCCCTCGGACAGGGATGGACAATGAGCAGTTCTTC
TRBV6-5,once,TRBJ1-2,TRBD1,CASSSDDRGHGYTF,TGTGCCAGCAGTTCGGATGACAGGGGACATGGCTACACCTTC
TRBV5-6,-,TRBJ1-4,-,CASSRVLRGTNEKLFF,TGTGCCAGCAGCAGGGTCCTGCGGGGAACTAATGAAAAACTGTTTTTT
TRBV19,-,TRBJ1-1,-,CASSNRPAEAFF,TGTGCCAGTAGTAACAGGCCCGCCGAAGCTTTCTTT
TRBV14,-,TRBJ2-7,-,CASSHLRALDDEQYF,TGTGCCAGCAGCCATCTGCGGGCTTTGGACGACGAGCAGTACTTC
TRBV29-1,-,TRBJ1-2,-,CSVEDSGNHGYTF,TGCAGCGTTGAAGATTCAGGGAATCATGGCTACACCTTC
TRBV29-1,-,TRBJ2-1,TRBD2,CSVVLASGGNEQFF,TGCAGCGTTGTTCTGGCTAGCGGGGGGAATGAGCAGTTCTTC
TRBV29-1,-,TRBJ2-2,-,CSVVPGHRSNTGELFF,TGCAGCGTGGTCCCGGGACATCGTTCGAACACCGGGGAGCTGTTTTTT
TRBV7-9,-,TRBJ2-7,-,CASSARQSVSYEQYF,TGTGCCAGCAGCGCAAGACAGTCAGTGTCCTACGAGCAGTACTTC
TRBV9,-,TRBJ1-2,-,CASSPGQQEAYGYTF,TGTGCCAGCAGCCCTGGACAGCAAGAAGCCTATGGCTACACCTTC
TRBV19,-,TRBJ1-5,-,CASSWTAYNLGNQPQHF,TGTGCCAGTAGTTGGACAGCGTACAATTTGGGCAATCAGCCCCAGCATTTT
TRBV3-1/TRBV3-2,-,TRBJ1-4,-,CASSQVRSGNEKLFF,TGTGCCAGCAGCCAAGTACGGTCGGGGAATGAAAAACTGTTTTTT
TRBV6-4,-,TRBJ1-2,TRBD1,CASSENAGGTAYGYTF,TGTGCCAGCAGTGAAAATGCTGGCGGGACAGCCTATGGCTACACCTTC
TRBV5-6,-,TRBJ1-3,-,CASSLLILRAGNTIYF,TGTGCCAGCAGCTTGCTAATTCTCAGGGCTGGAAACACCATATATTTT
TRBV2,-,TRBJ1-1,TRBD1,CASSGQGATEAFF,TGTGCCAGCTCCGGACAGGGGGCTACTGAAGCTTTCTTT
TRBV4-1,few,TRBJ1-6,TRBD1,CASSHGQGAGNSPLHF,TGCGCCAGCAGCCACGGACAGGGGGCAGGTAATTCACCCCTCCACTTT
TRBV6-1,-,TRBJ2-7,-,CASSEVEGDEQYF,TGTGCCAGCAGTGAAGTCGAAGGGGACGAGCAGTACTTC